This TCR beta chain is drawn from a study of blood T cell repertoires in COVID-19. The V and J ends lost 4 bases and 0 bases respectively, with 12 bases between them. CDR3 length: 16 amino acids. Germline CDR1 is KGHDR and CDR2 is SFDVKD. Libraries were prepared by immunoSEQ multiplex PCR; TCRdb keeps only in-frame clonotypes and omits some of them. The sample yields 490,000 or so clones, more than 85% seen once. V usage is TRBV24-1 and J usage is TRBJ1-5; perhaps TRBD1 as D (6 bases). The sequencing input was PBMCs or T cells enriched from blood (not recorded which). This TCR was sampled from a woman aged 55-69 years who had recovered from COVID-19. The CDR3 nucleotides read TGTGCCACCAGTGACGGGACACTCTATAGCAATCAGCCCCAGCATTTT. The encoded protein is CATSDGTLYSNQPQHF.